Here is one TCR beta chain with its context. Its antigen remains unidentified. The sample holds no much larger clone one base away, and base qualities are not on file. The germline V gene encodes CDR1 MDHEN and CDR2 SYDVKM. Its CDR3 holds 17 amino acids, cysteine through phenylalanine. The retained sequence is limited to the CDR3, 51 bases, with the frame set at the first base. Trimming takes 6 bases from V and 3 bases from J, and the germline ends sit 21 bases apart. The trial excluded patients who had a history of autoimmune disease or who were on systemic immunosuppression. In every dose cohort, peripheral blood was drawn for TCR sequencing at baseline, cycle 4 day 1, and cycle 7 day 1. The samples were drawn from a first-in-human, open-label, multicenter phase I dose-escalation trial of ivuxolimab. Adults with locally advanced or metastatic melanoma, renal cell carcinoma, hepatocellular carcinoma or head and neck squamous cell carcinoma were enrolled in the trial. Before TCR sequencing, CD4+ T cells and CD8+ T cells from peripheral blood were sorted into separate populations.

This entry is derived from a study of OX40 agonist ivuxolimab in advanced cancers. Broadly, across the study: Ivuxolimab, which targeted the costimulatory receptor OX40 (CD134), was an agonistic, fully human IgG2 monoclonal antibody. Intravenous ivuxolimab was administered to patients every 2 weeks at six dose levels: 0.01, 0.1, 0.3, 1.5, 3 and 10 mg/kg. Of the approximately 54 patients in dose escalation, about 20 had hepatocellular carcinoma, approximately 15 had melanoma, 9 had renal cell carcinoma and 9 had head and neck cancer. In the dose-escalation cohort, approximately 83% of patients were male, and the mean age was roughly 60 years with a range of roughly 23 to 79. Prior anti-PD-1, anti-PD-L1 or anti-CTLA-4 therapy was permitted, and checkpoint inhibitors had been received by roughly two fifths of dose-escalation patients. Partial responses occurred in three dose-escalation patients, of whom one had hepatocellular carcinoma and two had cutaneous melanoma. Peripheral TCRbeta sequencing was intended to test whether TCR sequence diversity was altered and clonal T-cell expansion was caused by ivuxolimab. The paper reports the monotherapy dose-escalation portion (N ≈ 50 patients) of the phase I ivuxolimab trial.

Results and caveats for the whole study, not just this receptor: At doses of 0.1 to 3.0 mg/kg, clonal expansion of both CD4+ and CD8+ T cells in blood was seen between baseline and week 6. In partial responders in the 0.1-3.0 mg/kg groups, normalized peripheral clonal expansion was found to be among the lowest, especially among CD8+ T cells. Low levels of normalized T-cell clonal expansion were also seen in some nonresponding patients. Antigen specificity was not determined for the clonally expanded peripheral T cells. After ivuxolimab, more expanded clones were found on average in CD8+ T cells than in CD4+ T cells.

For sequencing of the TCRbeta CDR3 region, genomic DNA was extracted from the sorted cells. The immunoSEQ Assay was used for sequencing of TCRbeta CDR3 regions. TCRdb took over this immuneACCESS table, retaining in-frame rearrangements with V and J assigned. Such tables are incomplete; in checked studies, under half of the missing clones stem from an unresolved V gene, and the remainder is unexplained. This sample has fewer than 80,000 clones in its table, and over 75% of those were observed once. The ten most abundant clones make up approximately 6.1% of the sample. The specimen was CD4+ or CD8+ T cells sorted from blood, collected in a trial of the OX40 agonist ivuxolimab. The sequence came from an adult with an advanced solid tumor such as melanoma, head and neck, liver or kidney cancer. The sequence links TRBV28 to TRBJ2-4; the D gene is possibly TRBD1, with 8 bases matching. The CDR3: CASSGQGLQARKNIQYF. In nucleotides, the sequence is TGTGCCAGCAGCGGACAGGGACTACAAGCCCGCAAAAACATTCAGTACTTC.